This T cell receptor beta chain was retrieved from a study of cytomegalovirus exposure and HLA in healthy donors. The PCR was carried out with 60 Vbeta primers and 13 Jbeta primers. Profiled with immunoSEQ multiplex PCR; TCRdb holds only in-frame clones, not every one. The repertoire holds about 170,000 clones, 62% seen once, with just under 3% in the top ten. With respect to this clone: Its antigen is currently unknown.

J gave up 7 bases and V 2 bases, and 8 bases lay outside the gene matches. The CDR3 length is 15 residues. Germline assignment: CDR1 SGHTA and CDR2 FQGNSA. Each donor's status was that of a healthy bone marrow donor. Study findings and constraints: Over 150 TCR beta chains were listed as cytomegalovirus-associated. A reported reduction in N-insertions relative to the approximately 600-donor mean was seen in an Asian-associated ancestry cluster in a later analysis. Later analysis indicated greater clonal expansion among HLA-associated TCR beta chains than among equally common other chains.

The rearrangement joins TRBV7-2 to TRBJ1-5, with 7 positions matching TRBD1. The sample was PBMCs. The sequence was collected from a man aged 40-49 years in good health and CMV-seronegative. CDR3 nucleotide sequence: TGTGCCAGCAGCTTACGGGAGGGGGCTGGACAGCCCCAGCATTTT. Residues: CASSLREGAGQPQHF. Supplemented by reference TRBV7-2 and TRBJ1-5, the full variable domain reads GAGVSQSPSNKVTEKGKDVELRCDPISGHTALYWYRQSLGQGLEFLIYFQGNSAPDKSGLPSDRFSAERTGGSVSTLTIQRTQQEDSAVYLCASSLREGAGQPQHFGDGTRLSIL.